These 23 T cell receptor beta chains came from one sample sequenced in a study of synovial regulatory T cells in juvenile arthritis. Study-wide points: Blood Treg cells that were inflammation-associated showed lower TCR diversity than other blood Treg cells.

TCRdb keeps only in-frame clones here, not all; method: immunoSEQ multiplex PCR. Its table records around 990 clones. These receptors have no identified antigens. Material: Treg cells from blood. As to subset: HLA-DR+ inflammation-associated blood Treg cells. These receptors all stem from a donor aged 2 to 35 with juvenile idiopathic arthritis.

The chain carries TRBV7-8 and TRBJ2-5; TCRdb calls TRBD2, which cannot be checked without DNA. The germline CDR1 and CDR2 sequences are SGHVS and FQNEAQ. CDR3 length: 13 residues. No DNA accompanies this entry. CDR3 sequence reads: CASSLTSGETQYF.

This clone is medium-sized (0.01 to 0.1%) by frequency. The chain joins TRBV5-1 to TRBJ2-2; as DNA is missing, the TRBD2 call by TCRdb cannot be tested. Germline values: CDR1 SGHRS, CDR2 YFSETQ. The CDR3 is 16 amino acids. The DNA sequence is not available. CDR3 sequence reads: CASSATTSGTAGELFF.

According to its frequency, this clone is medium-sized. V is TRBV9 and J is TRBJ2-1; TCRdb designates TRBD1, a call that cannot be tested without DNA. The CDR3 is 12 amino acids. The DNA is unrecorded. Per germline, CDR1 SGDLS and CDR2 YYNGEE. The CDR3 sequence is CASSGTNNEQFF.

This clone is labeled medium-sized (0.01 to 0.1%) based on frequency. The chain has TRBV29-1 and TRBJ2-3; TCRdb's D call, TRBD1, is unchecked because there is no DNA. Germline CDR1 SQVTM, CDR2 ANQGSEA. This CDR3 has 13 amino acids. There is no recorded DNA. The CDR3 loop is CSSRDRNTDTQYF.

This clone is called medium-sized (0.01 to 0.1%) based on its frequency. The rearrangement joins TRBV28 to TRBJ2-7; there is no DNA to check the TCRdb D call of TRBD1. The CDR3 is 12 amino acids. The protein alone is recorded here. Germline values: CDR1 MDHEN, CDR2 SYDVKM. The CDR3 region is CASGSPRGEQYF.

Frequency places this clone as medium-sized. The chain is built from TRBV6-4 and TRBJ2-2; with no DNA, the TCRdb D assignment of TRBD1 cannot be verified. Germline V gene lookup returns CDR1 MRHNA and CDR2 SNTAGT. The CDR3 runs 15 residues. No DNA was logged. The CDR3 loop is CASSEGTENTGELFF.

This clone is medium-sized by frequency. The rearrangement links TRBV19 to TRBJ2-5; TCRdb's D call of TRBD1 is untestable without DNA. This CDR3 has 14 amino acids. No DNA accompanies this entry. Germline loops: CDR1 LNHDA, CDR2 SQIVND (reference sequence). CDR3 in amino acids: CASSPTGGGETQYF.

This clone is deemed medium-sized (0.01 to 0.1%) by its frequency. The V and J genes are TRBV6-1 and TRBJ2-7. Germline assignment: CDR1 MNHNS and CDR2 SASEGT. This CDR3 spans 15 amino acids. No DNA accompanies this entry. CDR3 loop: CASSGGSVSIYEQYF.

This clone shows up as medium-sized by frequency. The chain carries TRBV18 and TRBJ2-2; lacking DNA, the TRBD1 call made by TCRdb goes unchecked. The CDR3 consists of 15 residues. The protein alone is recorded here. Germline V gives CDR1 KGHSH, CDR2 LQKENI. CDR3 sequence: CASSPSQGARGELFF. Variable domain in full (rest from reference TRBV18 and TRBJ2-2): NAGVMQNPRHLVRRRGQEARLRCSPMKGHSHVYWYRQLPEEGLKFMVYLQKENIIDESGMPKERFSAEFPKEGPSILRIQQVVRGDSAAYFCASSPSQGARGELFFGEGSRLTVL.

This clone is deemed medium-sized (0.01 to 0.1%) by its frequency. The chain recombines TRBV5-4 with TRBJ2-3; TCRdb selects TRBD2, and the lack of DNA leaves this call unchecked. CDR1 and CDR2 from the germline V gene are SGHNT and YYREEE (reference sequence). The CDR3 totals 13 residues. No DNA sequence is on record. CDR3 in amino acids: CASSLPGSDTQYF.

This clone is classed as medium-sized by frequency. The chain has TRBV21-1 and TRBJ1-5; TCRdb designates TRBD1, a call that cannot be tested without DNA. TRBV21-1 corresponds to a pseudogene. The CDR3 is 13 amino acids. No DNA is listed. The CDR3 here is CASSKQGYQPQHF.

This clone is labeled medium-sized based on frequency. This sequence joins TRBV6-1 and TRBJ1-4; checking the TCRdb D call of TRBD1 is not possible without DNA. The germline V gene encodes CDR1 MNHNS and CDR2 SASEGT. The CDR3 covers 17 residues. No DNA accompanies this entry. This CDR3 is CASSAQGVFRANEKLFF.

This clone is classed as large by frequency. J is TRBJ1-6 and V is TRBV7-8; TCRdb proposes TRBD1, but this gene call is untestable without DNA. Germline V lookup: CDR1 SGHVS, CDR2 FQNEAQ. This CDR3 has 14 amino acids. DNA is not recorded here. The CDR3 is CASSLGQGRSPLHF. The variable domain in full, completed from reference TRBV7-8 and TRBJ1-6, reads GAGVSQSPRYKVAKRGQDVALRCDPISGHVSLFWYQQALGQGPEFLTYFQNEAQLDKSGLPSDRFFAERPEGSVSTLKIQRTQQEDSAVYLCASSLGQGRSPLHFGNGTRLTVT.

The rearrangement links TRBV7-2 to TRBJ1-2. The germline V gene encodes CDR1 SGHTA and CDR2 FQGNSA. The CDR3 runs to 14 residues. The nucleotide record is missing. The CDR3: CASSLEGGGYGYTF.

This clone ranks as medium-sized in terms of frequency. The genes are TRBV2 and TRBJ2-1; TCRdb reports TRBD2, a call that lacks DNA to check it against. Germline lookup yields CDR1 SNHLY and CDR2 FYNNEI. The CDR3 totals 13 residues. DNA for this receptor is not on file. This CDR3 is CASSGGTYNEQFF. Combining the CDR3 with reference TRBV2 and TRBJ2-1 gives the whole variable domain EPEVTQTPSHQVTQMGQEVILRCVPISNHLYFYWYRQILGQKVEFLVSFYNNEISEKSEIFDDQFSVERPDGSNFTLKIRSTKLEDSAMYFCASSGGTYNEQFFGPGTRLTVL.

Measured by frequency, this clone is medium-sized. The rearrangement uses TRBV30 and TRBJ2-1; TCRdb indicates TRBD2, and absent DNA this call remains unverified. CDR1 GTSNPN and CDR2 SVGIG come from the germline V gene (reference sequence). The CDR3 contains 12 residues. No nucleotide data were recorded. The CDR3 region is CAWTSGRNEQFF.

This clone is called medium-sized based on its frequency. The gene calls are TRBV7-3 and TRBJ1-1; TCRdb lists TRBD1, though no DNA is available to test this call. This CDR3 spans 13 amino acids. No DNA has been recorded. Germline V gene sequence: CDR1 SGHTA, CDR2 FQGTGA. The CDR3 here is CASSLDRNTEAFF. The full variable domain, in which reference TRBV7-3 and TRBJ1-1 provide the parts outside the CDR3, is GAGVSQTPSNKVTEKGKYVELRCDPISGHTALYWYRQSLGQGPEFLIYFQGTGAADDSGLPNDRFFAVRPEGSVSTLKIQRTERGDSAVYLCASSLDRNTEAFFGQGTRLTVV.

Frequency places this clone as medium-sized (0.01 to 0.1%). This chain links TRBV7-9 with TRBJ2-1; the TRBD2 assignment by TCRdb is unverifiable without DNA. The CDR3 sequence is 13 residues long. DNA for this receptor is not on file. Germline assignment: CDR1 SEHNR and CDR2 FQNEAQ (reference sequence). The CDR3 region is CASSFGGAGEQFF.

This clone ranks as medium-sized (0.01 to 0.1%) in terms of frequency. The V and J genes are TRBV4-1 and TRBJ1-1; TCRdb's D call of TRBD1 is untestable without DNA. The germline V gene has CDR1 MGHRA and CDR2 YSYEKL. The CDR3 covers 12 residues. Nucleotide data are not available. CDR3 sequence reads: CASSRGTGEAFF.

This clone is called medium-sized based on its frequency. The gene calls are TRBV18 and TRBJ2-5; TCRdb calls TRBD2, which cannot be checked without DNA. The CDR3 has 14 residues. Only the protein is on record. CDR1 is KGHSH, CDR2 LQKENI, per germline. CDR3: CASSPSRGQETQYF.

This clone is identified as medium-sized (0.01 to 0.1%) from frequency. The CDR3 loop is CASSTRDGSYEQYF. The chain has TRBV9 and TRBJ2-7. CDR3 length equals 14 residues. No DNA was logged. CDR1 and CDR2 (germline): SGDLS, YYNGEE.

In terms of frequency, this clone is medium-sized. This chain uses TRBV5-1 with TRBJ1-1. Germline lookup yields CDR1 SGHRS and CDR2 YFSETQ. CDR3 size: 12 residues. DNA is not on record. The CDR3 region is CASSLVGSDWFF.

This clone is identified as medium-sized from frequency. V and J are TRBV15 and TRBJ1-5; absent DNA, TCRdb's TRBD1 call cannot be checked. Germline CDR1 and CDR2: LNHNV and YYDKDF (reference sequence). The CDR3 extends over 17 amino acids. DNA is not on record. The CDR3 is CATSRAGQVFSNQPQHF.